Below are 30 T cell receptor beta chains sequenced from a single sample in a study of cytomegalovirus exposure and HLA in healthy donors. In the PCR, 60 Vbeta and 13 Jbeta primers were used. Assay used: immunoSEQ multiplex PCR; TCRdb lists only in-frame clones, some missing. In the table there are about 140,000 clones, under 70% of which are singletons. The sample consisted of PBMCs. Every receptor here comes from a woman aged 55-69 years in good health and CMV-seronegative.

The gene calls are TRBV19 and TRBJ2-4; 7 positions match TRBD2. Germline-derived CDR1 and CDR2 are LNHDA and SQIVND (reference sequence). The CDR3 sequence is 13 residues long. Unmatched junction bases numbered 7, after V lost 7 bases and J lost 7 bases. CDR3 bases: TGTGCCAGTATCCCGACCGGGGGGAACATTCAGTACTTC. As protein: CASIPTGGNIQYF.

The rearrangement joins TRBV7-7 to TRBJ2-5; 7 bases fit TRBD1. The germline gives CDR1 SSHAT, CDR2 FNYEAQ (reference sequence). This CDR3 contains 14 residues. V dropped 3 bases and J dropped 5; count of bases not matched to a gene: 6. CDR3 residues: CASSLDRRRETQYF. DNA of the CDR3: TGTGCCAGCAGCTTGGACAGGAGGCGGGAGACCCAGTACTTC.

V is TRBV15 and J is TRBJ1-1; D not resolved. Germline CDR1 is LNHNV and CDR2 is YYDKDF (reference sequence). V dropped 0 bases and J dropped 1 base, with 6 bases sitting between them. The CDR3 is 14 amino acids. The CDR3 here is CATSRDSRNTEAFF. In DNA form, the CDR3 reads TGTGCCACCAGCAGAGATTCCAGGAACACTGAAGCTTTCTTT. Complete variable domain (other parts from reference TRBV15 and TRBJ1-1): DAMVIQNPRYQVTQFGKPVTLSCSQTLNHNVMYWYQQKSSQAPKLLFHYYDKDFNNEADTPDNFQSRRPNTSFCFLDIRSPGLGDTAMYLCATSRDSRNTEAFFGQGTRLTVV.

This chain's CDR3 is CSVGVSKNIQYF. In DNA, the CDR3 is TGCAGCGTAGGGGTATCCAAAAACATTCAGTACTTC. The genes are TRBV29-1 and TRBJ2-4, with D perhaps matching TRBD1 (5 bases). The CDR3 has 12 amino acids. Germline CDR1 and CDR2: SQVTM and ANQGSEA. V was clipped by 6 bases and J by 2 bases, with 8 bases between them.

This chain uses TRBV7-9 with TRBJ1-4; a weak D match, TRBD1 (6 bases). Deletions cut 5 bases from V and 8 bases from J, with 21 bases between. Per germline, CDR1 SEHNR and CDR2 FQNEAQ (reference sequence). The CDR3 consists of 16 residues. CDR3 nucleotides: TGTGCCAGCAGCCCTAGGGGCGGGGGCGCCGGCGAAAAACTGTTTTTT. Translating gives CASSPRGGGAGEKLFF. Full variable domain (missing parts from reference TRBV7-9 and TRBJ1-4): DTGVSQNPRHKITKRGQNVTFRCDPISEHNRLYWYRQTLGQGPEFLTYFQNEAQLEKSRLLSDRFSAERPKGSFSTLEIQRTEQGDSAMYLCASSPRGGGAGEKLFFGSGTQLSVL.

The genes are TRBV11-1 and TRBJ2-1, with 10 bases lining up with TRBD2. This CDR3 has 14 amino acids. With V trimmed by 4 bases and J by 7 bases, 4 bases remained unmatched. Germline V lookup: CDR1 SGHAT, CDR2 FQDESV (reference sequence). Written as DNA, the CDR3 is TGTGCCAGCAGCTCGACTAGCGGGTGGAATGAGCAGTTCTTC. Protein: CASSSTSGWNEQFF.

In DNA form, the CDR3 reads TGTGCCAGCAGCCTCAGGACAGGGGAGAACACTGAAGCTTTCTTT. Its protein is CASSLRTGENTEAFF. This sequence joins TRBV5-4 and TRBJ1-1; 9 positions agree with TRBD1. V lost 4 bases to trimming and J lost 1 base; unmatched junction nucleotides: 5. CDR1 SGHNT and CDR2 YYREEE come from the germline V gene (reference sequence). The CDR3 covers 15 residues.

Only a few counts were recorded for this clone. CDR3 sequence (DNA): TGTGCCAGCAGCTTTGGAGGTGCTGGAAACACCATATATTTT. Translated, it gives CASSFGGAGNTIYF. The chain couples TRBV11-3 to TRBJ1-3; D is ambiguous. Germline CDR1 reads SGHNT; CDR2 reads YENEEA. The V end was cut by 3 bases, the J end by 2 bases, with 8 bases between. This CDR3 has 14 amino acids.

The chain is built from TRBV6-5 and TRBJ1-4; 8 nucleotides line up with TRBD1. The CDR3 loop spans 15 amino acids. The germline gives CDR1 MNHEY, CDR2 SVGAGI. V lost 6 bases to trimming and J lost 10 bases; unmatched junction nucleotides: 13. DNA of the CDR3: TGTGCCAGCAGAACCGACAGGGGCCAGCCGGGAAAACTGTTTTTT. Its translation is CASRTDRGQPGKLFF.

Points on this clone: A read error may produce the germline difference seen at one junction end. This rearrangement joins TRBV5-6 to TRBJ2-1; weak D call: TRBD1 (6 bases). This CDR3 has 16 amino acids. CDR1 and CDR2 (germline): SGHDT, YYEEEE. CDR3 amino acids: CASRFRAGVSYNEQFF. The CDR3 coding sequence is TGTGCCAGCCGCTTTAGGGCAGGGGTTTCCTACAATGAGCAGTTCTTC.

The chain carries TRBV7-2 and TRBJ2-7; D is undetermined. CDR1 is SGHTA and CDR2 is FQGNSA in the germline V gene. The length of the CDR3 is 15 residues. Trimming took off 5 bases at V and 2 bases at J, with 16 bases between the two ends. CDR3 amino acids: CASSQHQAPPYEQYF. The CDR3 DNA is TGTGCCAGCAGCCAACACCAGGCCCCCCCCTACGAGCAGTACTTC.

The V and J genes are TRBV4-3 and TRBJ1-4; tentatively, D is TRBD1 (6 bases). CDR3 length: 17 residues. From germline, CDR1 is LGHNA and CDR2 YSLEER. With 0 bases removed from V and 7 bases from J, the gap between germline ends came to 18 bases. The CDR3 DNA follows: TGCGCCAGCAGCCAAGATCCATCAGGGGCGATTCGTGAAAAACTGTTTTTT. It yields the protein CASSQDPSGAIREKLFF.

The chain joins TRBV5-1 to TRBJ2-7, with D maybe TRBD1 (6 bases). The CDR3 totals 18 residues. Germline V gives CDR1 SGHRS, CDR2 YFSETQ. The ends were cut back, 1 base at V and 2 bases at J, with 22 bases in the middle. CDR3 in DNA: TGCGCCAGCAGCTTGACAGCCCGAGCCAACAGGGAAACCTACGAGCAGTACTTC. This sequence encodes CASSLTARANRETYEQYF.

The CDR3 is CASSERLAGATDTQYF. CDR3 sequence (DNA): TGCGCCAGCAGTGAGCGACTAGCGGGAGCCACAGATACGCAGTATTTT. This sequence joins TRBV10-2 and TRBJ2-3; TRBD2 agrees at 12 bases. The CDR3 spans 16 residues. V lost 2 bases, J lost 2 bases, and 2 bases stayed unmatched. Germline assignment: CDR1 WSHSY and CDR2 SAAADI.

The V call is TRBV10-2, the J call TRBJ2-3; the D gene is possibly TRBD2 (5 bases). The CDR3 covers 11 residues. Germline V gene lookup returns CDR1 WSHSY and CDR2 SAAADI. The V end was cut by 6 bases, the J end by 6 bases, with 7 bases between. Here the CDR3 reads CASRGSDTQYF. The CDR3 region has the DNA TGCGCCAGCAGAGGGAGCGATACGCAGTATTTT.

The CDR3 spells CASSLGGAYGYTF. For the CDR3, the DNA is TGTGCCAGCAGCTTGGGGGGCGCCTATGGCTACACCTTC. The rearrangement links TRBV5-5 to TRBJ1-2; TRBD1 is a possible D gene (5 bases). The CDR3 consists of 13 residues. Germline CDR1 reads SGHKS; CDR2 reads YYEKEE (reference sequence). The ends were cut back, 0 bases at V and 4 bases at J, with 7 bases in the middle. The variable domain in full, completed from reference TRBV5-5 and TRBJ1-2, reads DAGVTQSPTHLIKTRGQQVTLRCSPISGHKSVSWYQQVLGQGPQFIFQYYEKEERGRGNFPDRFSARQFPNYSSELNVNALLLGDSALYLCASSLGGAYGYTFGSGTRLTVV.

V and J are TRBV5-1 and TRBJ1-1, with TRBD1 matching 8 bases. Germline V gene lookup returns CDR1 SGHRS and CDR2 YFSETQ. The ends lost 3 bases at V and 6 bases at J; junction bases unmatched: 7. CDR3 length: 14 amino acids. This CDR3 reads CASSSSQGAAEAFF. The CDR3 coding sequence is TGCGCCAGCAGCTCCTCCCAGGGGGCGGCTGAAGCTTTCTTT.

This clone was found a few times. This chain links TRBV6-6 with TRBJ2-3, with D unresolved. V was clipped by 6 bases and J by 2 bases, with 12 bases between them. CDR3 size: 14 residues. Germline-derived CDR1 and CDR2 are MNHNY and SVGAGI (reference sequence). CDR3 sequence: CASRVGATTDTQYF. Written as DNA, the CDR3 is TGTGCCAGCAGGGTAGGAGCCACCACAGATACGCAGTATTTT.

This clone showed up just a few times. The rearrangement joins TRBV5-4 to TRBJ2-7; 9 bases align to TRBD2. CDR1 is SGHNT and CDR2 is YYREEE in the germline V gene (reference sequence). The CDR3 has 15 residues. V was clipped by 4 bases and J by 2 bases; unmatched bases: 7. The DNA for the CDR3 is TGTGCCAGCAGCCCGGGGGCGGGAGGGGCCTACGAGCAGTACTTC. Its translation: CASSPGAGGAYEQYF.

V is TRBV9 and J is TRBJ2-5; 9 bases fit TRBD2. Losses at the gene ends were 2 bases for V and 1 base for J; bases not matched to a gene: 6. Germline CDR1 and CDR2: SGDLS and YYNGEE. The CDR3 consists of 16 residues. In DNA form, the CDR3 reads TGTGCCAGCAGCGTCGGGAATAGCGGGGGCCAAGAGACCCAGTACTTC. Encoded protein: CASSVGNSGGQETQYF.

The chain links TRBV2 to TRBJ1-2, with 11 bases identical to TRBD1. CDR3 length equals 14 residues. CDR1 and CDR2 (germline): SNHLY, FYNNEI. V shed 6 bases and J 4 bases; nucleotides not matched to a gene: 4. The CDR3 loop reads CASRDRGQGYGYTF. The CDR3 bases are TGTGCCAGCAGGGACAGGGGGCAGGGCTATGGCTACACCTTC.

The table lists this clone with a few counts. This chain joins TRBV5-4 and TRBJ2-1; 8 bases are a match to TRBD1. The CDR3 length is 14 residues. Germline CDR1 and CDR2: SGHNT and YYREEE (reference sequence). Trimming removed 4 bases from V and 8 bases from J; junction bases left unmatched: 8. The CDR3 here is CASSPDRVFDEQFF. The CDR3 DNA reads TGTGCCAGCAGCCCGGACAGGGTTTTCGATGAGCAGTTCTTC.

This chain connects TRBV5-4 to TRBJ2-5, with 8 bases aligning to TRBD2. The J call may be wrong; the DNA end is better matched by TRBJ2-7. Looked up from germline, CDR1 is SGHNT and CDR2 is YYREEE (reference sequence). The CDR3 consists of 16 residues. The CDR3 protein is CASSFIAGTTLYEQYF. CDR3 DNA sequence: TGTGCCAGCAGCTTCATAGCGGGGACTACCTTATACGAGCAGTACTTC.

This clone appeared a few times. The chain couples TRBV13 to TRBJ1-2, with a weak D call TRBD1 (6 bases). The CDR3 totals 14 residues. Trimming cost V 2 bases and J 4 bases, with 11 bases left between them. Germline V gene data show CDR1 as PRHDT and CDR2 as FYEKMQ (reference sequence). CDR3 sequence reads: CASSLRGRGYGYTF. As DNA, the CDR3 is TGTGCCAGCAGCTTACGAGGCAGGGGCTATGGCTACACCTTC. Looking up the rest from reference TRBV13 and TRBJ1-2 gives the full variable domain: AAGVIQSPRHLIKEKRETATLKCYPIPRHDTVYWYQQGPGQDPQFLISFYEKMQSDKGSIPDRFSAQQFSDYHSELNMSSLELGDSALYFCASSLRGRGYGYTFGSGTRLTVV.

Turning to this clone: A junction end diverges from the germline sequence, so it may reflect a read error. This chain links TRBV7-9 with TRBJ1-1; 10 nucleotides align to TRBD1. Germline lookup yields CDR1 SEHNR and CDR2 FQNEAQ (reference sequence). The CDR3 has 15 amino acids. The CDR3 reads CSSSLGDRGSAEAFF. CDR3 nucleotide sequence: TGTTCCAGCAGCTTAGGGGACAGGGGCAGCGCTGAAGCTTTCTTT.

V is TRBV28 and J is TRBJ1-4; the D gene is possibly TRBD1 (5 bases). The germline V gene encodes CDR1 MDHEN and CDR2 SYDVKM. Trimming removed 7 bases from V and 4 bases from J, with 10 bases in between. CDR3 length: 13 residues. CDR3 region: CASMVGGNEKLFF. For the CDR3, the DNA is TGTGCCAGCATGGTGGGGGGTAATGAAAAACTGTTTTTT.

V and J are TRBV7-6 and TRBJ2-1; 7 positions agree with TRBD2. This CDR3 region has 14 residues. V lost 5 bases, J lost 14 bases, and 15 bases stayed unmatched. The germline V gene encodes CDR1 SGHVS and CDR2 FNYEAQ. CDR3 DNA sequence: TGTGCCAGCAGCGTTGCGGGGGTGGGGTCGGTTGAGTTCTTC. This sequence encodes CASSVAGVGSVEFF.

The gene calls are TRBV19 and TRBJ1-2; D not certain. The germline gives CDR1 LNHDA, CDR2 SQIVND (reference sequence). V shed 2 bases and J shed 4 bases, with 14 bases lying between them. The CDR3 has 15 residues. The CDR3, as DNA: TGTGCCAGTAGTATAAACGGGGTGGGCGGCTATGGCTACACCTTC. It yields the protein CASSINGVGGYGYTF.

J is TRBJ2-1 and V is TRBV7-2; D gene ambiguous. V lost 3 bases and J 8 bases, leaving 5 bases between the germline ends. Germline V CDR1 and CDR2: SGHTA, FQGNSA. This CDR3 is built from 11 residues. In DNA, the CDR3 is TGTGCCAGCAGCTTCCGGTATGAGCAGTTCTTC. As protein: CASSFRYEQFF.

V usage is TRBV28 and J usage is TRBJ2-1, with 16 bases aligning to TRBD2. The CDR3 contains 13 residues. Unmatched junction bases numbered 2, after V lost 9 bases and J lost 9 bases. The germline V gene has CDR1 MDHEN and CDR2 SYDVKM. The CDR3 DNA reads TGTGCCAGTGGGACTAGCGGGAGGGTTGAGCAGTTCTTC. Its translation: CASGTSGRVEQFF.